These 29 T cell receptor beta chains share one sample of origin, sequenced in a study of blood T cell repertoires in COVID-19. Produced via immunoSEQ multiplex PCR; TCRdb's table is partial and in-frame only. This table has 110,000 to 150,000 clones, 75% to 90% appearing once. The specimen was peripheral blood. These receptors were obtained from an older woman with active COVID-19.

The chain employs TRBV21-1 and TRBJ1-2. TRBV21-1 is an annotated pseudogene. CDR3 length: 12 residues. The CDR3 DNA follows: TGTGCCTCCCTCCGGGAAAGACACGGCTACACCTTC. Residues: CASLRERHGYTF.

The chain links TRBV6-2 or TRBV6-3 to TRBJ1-6; D might be TRBD1 (6 bases). CDR1 and CDR2 from the germline V gene are MNHEY and SVGEGT. The CDR3 totals 13 residues. Trimming stripped 5 bases from V and 9 bases from J, with 11 bases between. CDR3 in DNA: TGTGCCAGCAGTACAGGGAGTAGTTCACCCCTCCACTTT. This translates into CASSTGSSSPLHF.

The rearrangement uses TRBV7-9 and TRBJ2-4; TRBD2 aligns across 9 bases. The CDR3 extends over 17 amino acids. Germline assignment: CDR1 SEHNR and CDR2 FQNEAQ (reference sequence). V shed 5 bases and J 1 base; nucleotides not matched to a gene: 9. Here the CDR3 reads CASSPSRAGGAKNIQYF. In DNA form, the CDR3 reads TGTGCCAGCAGCCCCTCCAGGGCGGGAGGGGCCAAAAACATTCAGTACTTC.

The rearrangement joins TRBV19 to TRBJ2-7; 9 bases line up with TRBD2. The germline CDR1 and CDR2 sequences are LNHDA and SQIVND (reference sequence). The CDR3 covers 13 residues. The junction had 4 bases not matched to a gene; V was cut back by 4 bases and J by 6 bases. The CDR3 loop is CASSRTSGFEQYF. The CDR3 coding sequence is TGTGCCAGTAGTAGAACTAGCGGGTTCGAGCAGTACTTC.

The chain employs TRBV5-1 and TRBJ1-6, with 8 bases fitting TRBD1. Germline values: CDR1 SGHRS, CDR2 YFSETQ. V was pared by 0 bases and J by 11 bases, with 4 bases of the junction left unmatched. CDR3 length: 14 residues. Written as DNA, the CDR3 is TGCGCCAGCAGCTTGGGACAGGGGAATGCACCCCTCCACTTT. Protein sequence: CASSLGQGNAPLHF.

This clone was counted a single time. The chain carries TRBV18 and TRBJ1-2; TRBD1 matches 10 bases. The CDR3 extends over 16 amino acids. Germline values: CDR1 KGHSH, CDR2 LQKENI. Germline trimming cut 5 bases from V and 4 bases from J; bases unmatched to any gene: 10. CDR3 in amino acids: CASSTKGTGVIYGYTF. For the CDR3, the DNA is TGTGCCAGCTCAACAAAAGGGACAGGGGTTATCTATGGCTACACCTTC.

This chain links TRBV6-2 or TRBV6-3 with TRBJ2-1; D might be TRBD1 (6 bases). Germline loops: CDR1 MNHEY, CDR2 SVGEGT. Trimming stripped 7 bases from V and 4 bases from J, with 17 bases between. This CDR3 has 15 amino acids. CDR3 region: CASTPRDTPYNEQFF. CDR3 DNA sequence: TGTGCCAGCACCCCCCGGGACACTCCTTACAATGAGCAGTTCTTC.

The rearrangement links TRBV5-1 to TRBJ2-3; 7 bases match TRBD2. V gave up 3 bases and J gave up 3 bases; unmatched junction bases: 7. Germline V lookup: CDR1 SGHRS, CDR2 YFSETQ. The CDR3 is 15 amino acids. The CDR3 DNA follows: TGCGCCAGCAGCTCTTCCCCACTAGCGACAGATACGCAGTATTTT. This codes for CASSSSPLATDTQYF.

This CDR3 is CASSLTAGYTIYF. DNA of the CDR3: TGTGCCAGCAGCTTGACGGCGGGATACACCATATATTTT. The V gene is TRBV5-6, the J gene TRBJ1-3; no clear D. V lost 1 base to trimming and J lost 8 bases, with 10 bases between them. The CDR3 loop spans 13 amino acids. CDR1 is SGHDT, CDR2 YYEEEE, per germline. Based on the CDR3 plus reference TRBV5-6 and TRBJ1-3, the full variable domain is DAGVTQSPTHLIKTRGQQVTLRCSPKSGHDTVSWYQQALGQGPQFIFQYYEEEERQRGNFPDRFSGHQFPNYSSELNVNALLLGDSALYLCASSLTAGYTIYFGEGSWLTVV.

The V gene is TRBV27, the J gene TRBJ1-4; 8 bases line up with TRBD1. The CDR3 runs to 17 residues. Trimming at V came to 2 bases and at J to 0 bases, leaving 5 bases not matched to a gene. CDR1 and CDR2 (germline): MNHEY, SMNVEV (reference sequence). CDR3 DNA sequence: TGTGCCAGCAGTTTAACGGTACAGGGGGCAACTAATGAAAAACTGTTTTTT. It codes for CASSLTVQGATNEKLFF.

This chain links TRBV9 with TRBJ2-5, with a possible D match to TRBD1 (5 bases). The CDR3 is made up of 15 amino acids. Germline V CDR1 and CDR2: SGDLS, YYNGEE. Trimming took 0 bases from V and 5 from J, leaving 14 bases between them. In DNA, the CDR3 is TGTGCCAGCAGCGTAGTAAGTCAGGCAGGGGAGACCCAGTACTTC. Its translation: CASSVVSQAGETQYF.

This chain joins TRBV7-9 and TRBJ2-2; 10 bases line up with TRBD1. Germline trimming cut 5 bases from V and 5 bases from J; bases unmatched to any gene: 8. The CDR3 runs 16 residues. Germline lookup yields CDR1 SEHNR and CDR2 FQNEAQ (reference sequence). The CDR3 loop is CASSVETGGETGELFF. In DNA form, the CDR3 reads TGTGCCAGCAGCGTAGAGACAGGGGGCGAGACCGGGGAGCTGTTTTTT. Full variable domain (outside the CDR3, taken from reference TRBV7-9 and TRBJ2-2): DTGVSQNPRHKITKRGQNVTFRCDPISEHNRLYWYRQTLGQGPEFLTYFQNEAQLEKSRLLSDRFSAERPKGSFSTLEIQRTEQGDSAMYLCASSVETGGETGELFFGEGSRLTVL.

This sequence joins TRBV5-1 and TRBJ2-1; D is possibly TRBD1 (6 bases). The CDR3 has 13 residues. The V and J ends lost 4 bases and 9 bases respectively, with 14 bases between them. Looked up from germline, CDR1 is SGHRS and CDR2 is YFSETQ. Written as DNA, the CDR3 is TGCGCCAGCAGCCTACAGGGTGGAAGTGAGCAGTTCTTC. It encodes CASSLQGGSEQFF.

The chain is built from TRBV28 and TRBJ1-5; weak D call: TRBD1 (5 bases). The CDR3 covers 13 residues. Trimming removed 6 bases at V and 7 bases at J, with 13 bases between. Germline V gene data show CDR1 as MDHEN and CDR2 as SYDVKM. The CDR3 sequence: CASRWGGGQPQHF. CDR3 sequence (DNA): TGTGCCAGCAGGTGGGGCGGGGGACAGCCCCAGCATTTT.

This clone appeared a single time. This chain uses TRBV5-6 with TRBJ2-1; 11 nucleotides line up with TRBD2. CDR3 length: 14 amino acids. V was clipped by 5 bases and J by 8 bases; unmatched bases: 6. The germline V gene has CDR1 SGHDT and CDR2 YYEEEE. CDR3: CASSSGRALDEQFF. The CDR3 DNA sequence: TGTGCCAGCAGTAGCGGGAGGGCCTTAGATGAGCAGTTCTTC.

This clone was seen only once. This chain connects TRBV19 to TRBJ2-1; D unclear. The length of the CDR3 is 14 residues. Germline CDR1 LNHDA, CDR2 SQIVND (reference sequence). The V end lost 6 bases, the J end lost 2 bases, and 11 bases lay between the germline ends. CDR3 protein: CASSRVLTYNEQFF. CDR3 coding DNA: TGTGCCAGTAGCCGGGTCCTCACCTACAATGAGCAGTTCTTC.

V usage is TRBV5-4 and J usage is TRBJ1-2; the D gene is possibly TRBD1 (5 bases). Germline V gene data show CDR1 as SGHNT and CDR2 as YYREEE (reference sequence). This CDR3 comprises 14 residues. The ends were cut back, 0 bases at V and 2 bases at J, with 8 bases in the middle. CDR3 DNA sequence: TGTGCCAGCAGCTTGGCCGACAGAAACTATGGCTACACCTTC. Translation gives CASSLADRNYGYTF.

V is TRBV7-8 and J is TRBJ2-3, with 9 bases matching TRBD1. Trimming took 1 base from V and 0 from J; bases not matched to a gene: 8. The CDR3 is made up of 18 amino acids. Germline loops: CDR1 SGHVS, CDR2 FQNEAQ. For the CDR3, the DNA is TGTGCCAGCAGCTTAGGAGAGACAGGGGGGAGCAGCACAGATACGCAGTATTTT. This translates into CASSLGETGGSSTDTQYF.

This clone was counted only a few times. The chain couples TRBV19 to TRBJ2-7, with a weak D call TRBD1 (5 bases). The CDR3 contains 14 residues. CDR1 is LNHDA and CDR2 is SQIVND in the germline V gene (reference sequence). V was clipped by 6 bases and J by 0 bases, with 12 bases between them. CDR3 in amino acids: CASRVQVGSYEQYF. The CDR3 DNA is TGTGCCAGTAGAGTACAGGTTGGCTCCTACGAGCAGTACTTC.

The chain couples TRBV2 to TRBJ2-3; a weak D match, TRBD1 (5 bases). The CDR3 has 11 residues. CDR1 SNHLY and CDR2 FYNNEI come from the germline V gene. With 6 bases removed from V and 6 bases from J, the gap between germline ends came to 7 bases. The CDR3 loop is CASSKGDTQYF. CDR3 sequence (DNA): TGTGCCAGCAGCAAGGGGGATACGCAGTATTTT. Variable domain in full (rest from reference TRBV2 and TRBJ2-3): EPEVTQTPSHQVTQMGQEVILRCVPISNHLYFYWYRQILGQKVEFLVSFYNNEISEKSEIFDDQFSVERPDGSNFTLKIRSTKLEDSAMYFCASSKGDTQYFGPGTRLTVL.

This chain uses TRBV3-1 (or the pseudogene TRBV3-2) with TRBJ2-3, with 7 bases that match TRBD1. Germline trimming cut 1 base from V and 4 bases from J; bases unmatched to any gene: 8. The CDR3 sequence is 16 residues long. In germline, CDR1 is LGHDT, CDR2 YNNKEL (reference sequence). The CDR3: CASSQVQGSRSDTQYF. CDR3 coding DNA: TGTGCCAGCAGCCAAGTACAGGGGAGTAGGTCAGATACGCAGTATTTT.

There are a few counts of this clone. CDR3 sequence (DNA): TGTGCCAGCAGGGACAGCTATCAGCCCCAGCATTTT. It codes for CASRDSYQPQHF. The chain combines TRBV6-5 with TRBJ1-5; D is perhaps TRBD1 (6 bases). Trimming shortened V by 6 bases and J by 5 bases, and 8 bases separated the two germline ends. Germline CDR1 reads MNHEY; CDR2 reads SVGAGI. This CDR3 has 12 amino acids.

The genes are TRBV7-2 and TRBJ2-5, with 8 bases identical to TRBD1. J gave up 4 bases and V 4 bases, and 5 bases lay outside the gene matches. The CDR3 spans 14 residues. CDR1 and CDR2 (germline): SGHTA, FQGNSA. CDR3 nucleotides: TGTGCCAGCAGCTCCTCTACAGGGGGAGAGACCCAGTACTTC. Translating it yields CASSSSTGGETQYF.

The rearrangement uses TRBV5-1 and TRBJ2-3; 7 bases line up with TRBD2. Trimming cost V 4 bases and J 2 bases; bases outside gene matches: 10. CDR3 length: 16 residues. CDR1 and CDR2 (germline): SGHRS, YFSETQ. CDR3 coding DNA: TGCGCCAGCAGCGCGAATCCGGGAGGTGTCACAGATACGCAGTATTTT. Protein: CASSANPGGVTDTQYF.

J is TRBJ2-7 and V is TRBV28; 8 positions match TRBD1. V dropped 6 bases and J dropped 4; count of bases not matched to a gene: 8. This CDR3 has 14 amino acids. CDR1 MDHEN and CDR2 SYDVKM come from the germline V gene. CDR3 amino acids: CASSLSGGPYEQYF. The CDR3 DNA reads as TGTGCCAGCAGCCTTTCAGGGGGCCCGTACGAGCAGTACTTC.

The rearrangement uses TRBV2 and TRBJ2-7; weak D call: TRBD1 (6 bases). V lost 4 bases, J lost 2 bases, and 12 bases lay in between. CDR1 SNHLY and CDR2 FYNNEI come from the germline V gene. This CDR3 contains 14 residues. In DNA form, the CDR3 reads TGTGCCAGCAGTGCTGCAGGGGTGGCCTACGAGCAGTACTTC. As protein: CASSAAGVAYEQYF.

V is TRBV5-1 and J is TRBJ1-4; D may be TRBD1 (6 bases). The germline CDR1 and CDR2 sequences are SGHRS and YFSETQ. Trimming took off 0 bases at V and 2 bases at J, with 8 bases between the two ends. This CDR3 is 15 amino acids long. The CDR3 is CASSLGTVTNEKLFF. The CDR3 DNA is TGCGCCAGCAGCTTGGGGACAGTCACTAATGAAAAACTGTTTTTT.

The chain employs TRBV7-9 and TRBJ2-7; D might be TRBD2 (6 bases). V shed 3 bases and J shed 4 bases, with 13 bases lying between them. From germline, CDR1 is SEHNR and CDR2 FQNEAQ (reference sequence). This CDR3 spans 14 amino acids. The CDR3 bases are TGTGCCAGCAGCTTTGGGGACTCCAGGTACGAGCAGTACTTC. Its translation: CASSFGDSRYEQYF.

V is TRBV7-9 and J is TRBJ2-1, with 7 bases aligning to TRBD2. Germline V gives CDR1 SEHNR, CDR2 FQNEAQ (reference sequence). V shed 0 bases and J 2 bases; nucleotides not matched to a gene: 10. The CDR3 sequence is 18 residues long. The CDR3 loop reads CASSLALRLADAYNEQFF. CDR3 in DNA: TGTGCCAGCAGCTTAGCGCTCAGACTAGCCGACGCCTACAATGAGCAGTTCTTC.